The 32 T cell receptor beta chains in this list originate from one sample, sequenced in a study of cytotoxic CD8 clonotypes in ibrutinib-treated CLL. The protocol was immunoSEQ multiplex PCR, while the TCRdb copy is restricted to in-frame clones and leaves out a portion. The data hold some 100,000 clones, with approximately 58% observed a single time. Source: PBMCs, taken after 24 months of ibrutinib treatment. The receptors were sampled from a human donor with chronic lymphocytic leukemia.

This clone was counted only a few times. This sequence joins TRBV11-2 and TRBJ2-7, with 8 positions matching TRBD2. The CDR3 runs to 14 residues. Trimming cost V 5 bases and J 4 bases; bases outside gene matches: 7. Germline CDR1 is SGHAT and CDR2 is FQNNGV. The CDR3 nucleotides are TGTGCCAGCAGCGCATGGCAGCGGGGGTACGAGCAGTACTTC. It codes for CASSAWQRGYEQYF.

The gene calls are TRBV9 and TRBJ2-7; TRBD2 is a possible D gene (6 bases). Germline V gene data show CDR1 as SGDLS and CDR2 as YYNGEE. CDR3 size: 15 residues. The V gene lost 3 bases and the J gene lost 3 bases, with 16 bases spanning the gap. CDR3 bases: TGTGCCAGCAGCGCGCAGGGAGGTGGGTACTACGAGCAGTACTTC. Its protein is CASSAQGGGYYEQYF.

The CDR3 here is CASSPRQGALSSYNEQFF. The CDR3 bases are TGTGCCAGCAGCCCCAGACAGGGGGCCCTTAGCTCCTACAATGAGCAGTTCTTC. The gene calls are TRBV7-6 and TRBJ2-1, with TRBD1 identical over 10 bases. This CDR3 comprises 18 residues. Germline loops: CDR1 SGHVS, CDR2 FNYEAQ. The ends lost 5 bases at V and 0 bases at J; junction bases unmatched: 10.

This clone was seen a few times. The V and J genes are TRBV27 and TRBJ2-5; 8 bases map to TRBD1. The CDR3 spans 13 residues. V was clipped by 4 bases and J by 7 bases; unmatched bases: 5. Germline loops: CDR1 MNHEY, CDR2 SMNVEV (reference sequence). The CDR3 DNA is TGTGCCAGCAGTTGGACAGGGTCCGCGACCCAGTACTTC. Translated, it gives CASSWTGSATQYF.

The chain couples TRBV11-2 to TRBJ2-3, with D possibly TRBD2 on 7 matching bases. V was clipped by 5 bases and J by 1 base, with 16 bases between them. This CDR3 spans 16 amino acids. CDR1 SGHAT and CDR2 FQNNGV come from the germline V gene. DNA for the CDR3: TGTGCCAGCAGCCAGCAGGGGAGGGCGCGCACAGATACGCAGTATTTT. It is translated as CASSQQGRARTDTQYF.

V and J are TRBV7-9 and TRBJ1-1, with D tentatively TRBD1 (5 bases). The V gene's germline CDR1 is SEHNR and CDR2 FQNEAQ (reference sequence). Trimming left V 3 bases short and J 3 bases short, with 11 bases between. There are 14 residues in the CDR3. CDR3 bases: TGTGCCAGCAGCTTTTGGGGCAGTGACACTGAAGCTTTCTTT. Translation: CASSFWGSDTEAFF.

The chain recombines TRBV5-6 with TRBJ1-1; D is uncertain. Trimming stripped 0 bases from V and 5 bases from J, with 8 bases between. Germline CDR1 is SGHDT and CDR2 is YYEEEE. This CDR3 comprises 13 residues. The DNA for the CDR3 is TGTGCCAGCAGCTTGGGGAAGATGACTGAAGCTTTCTTT. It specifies CASSLGKMTEAFF.

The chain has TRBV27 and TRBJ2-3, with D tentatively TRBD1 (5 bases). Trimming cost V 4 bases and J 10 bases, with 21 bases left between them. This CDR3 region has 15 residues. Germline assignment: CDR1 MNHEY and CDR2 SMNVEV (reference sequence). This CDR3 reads CASSSLGATDVAQYF. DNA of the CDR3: TGTGCCAGCAGTTCCCTAGGGGCAACCGACGTCGCGCAGTATTTT.

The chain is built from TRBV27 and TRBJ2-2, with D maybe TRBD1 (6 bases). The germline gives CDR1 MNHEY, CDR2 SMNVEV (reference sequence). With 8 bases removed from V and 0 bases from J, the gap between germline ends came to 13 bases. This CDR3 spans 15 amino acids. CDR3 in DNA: TGTGCCAGCGCCGTACAGGGATCGAACACCGGGGAGCTGTTTTTT. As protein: CASAVQGSNTGELFF.

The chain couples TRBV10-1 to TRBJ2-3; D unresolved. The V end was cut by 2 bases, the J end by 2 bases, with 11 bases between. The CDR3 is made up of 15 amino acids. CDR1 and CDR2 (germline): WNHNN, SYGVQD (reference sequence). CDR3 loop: CASSEASDSTDTQYF. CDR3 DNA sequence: TGCGCCAGCAGTGAGGCGTCAGACTCCACAGATACGCAGTATTTT.

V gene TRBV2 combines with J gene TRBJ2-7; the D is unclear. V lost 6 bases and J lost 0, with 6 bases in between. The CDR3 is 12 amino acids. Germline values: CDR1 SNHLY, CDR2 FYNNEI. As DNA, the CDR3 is TGTGCCAGCAGGGCCAGCTCCTACGAGCAGTACTTC. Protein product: CASRASSYEQYF.

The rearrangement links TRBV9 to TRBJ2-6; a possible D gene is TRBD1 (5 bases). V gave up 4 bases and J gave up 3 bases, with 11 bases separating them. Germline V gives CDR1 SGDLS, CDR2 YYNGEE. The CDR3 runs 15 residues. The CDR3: CASSSRQGGANVLTF. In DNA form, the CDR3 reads TGTGCCAGCAGCTCGCGGCAGGGTGGGGCCAACGTCCTGACTTTC.

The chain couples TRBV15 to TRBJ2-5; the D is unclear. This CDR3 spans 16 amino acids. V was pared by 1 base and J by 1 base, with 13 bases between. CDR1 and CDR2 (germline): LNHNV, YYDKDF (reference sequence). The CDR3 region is CATSRGLEVPQETQYF. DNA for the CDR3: TGTGCCACCAGCAGAGGCCTAGAGGTCCCCCAAGAGACCCAGTACTTC.

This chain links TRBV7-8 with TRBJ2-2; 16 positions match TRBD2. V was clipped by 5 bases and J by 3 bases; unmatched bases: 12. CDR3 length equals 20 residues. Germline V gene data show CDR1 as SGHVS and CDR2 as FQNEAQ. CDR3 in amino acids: CASSPLLGTSGGADTGELFF. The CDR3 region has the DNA TGTGCCAGCAGCCCTCTTCTAGGGACTAGCGGGGGGGCCGACACCGGGGAGCTGTTTTTT.

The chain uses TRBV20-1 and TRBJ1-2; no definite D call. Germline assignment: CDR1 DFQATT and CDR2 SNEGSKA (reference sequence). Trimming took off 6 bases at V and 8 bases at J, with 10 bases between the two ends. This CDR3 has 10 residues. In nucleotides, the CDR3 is TGCAGTGCAGGGCTGGGCGGCTACACCTTC. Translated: CSAGLGGYTF.

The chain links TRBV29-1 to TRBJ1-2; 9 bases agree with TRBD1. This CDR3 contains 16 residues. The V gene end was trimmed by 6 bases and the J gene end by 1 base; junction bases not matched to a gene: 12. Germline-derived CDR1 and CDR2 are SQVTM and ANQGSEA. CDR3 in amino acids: CSVLDRGPTDNYGYTF. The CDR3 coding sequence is TGCAGCGTCCTGGACAGGGGCCCTACCGATAACTATGGCTACACCTTC.

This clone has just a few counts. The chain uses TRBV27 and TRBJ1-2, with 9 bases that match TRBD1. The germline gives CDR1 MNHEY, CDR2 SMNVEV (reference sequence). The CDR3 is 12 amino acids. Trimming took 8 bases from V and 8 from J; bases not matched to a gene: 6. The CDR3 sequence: CASGRTGAGYTF. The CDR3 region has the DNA TGTGCCAGCGGCCGGACAGGGGCCGGCTACACCTTC.

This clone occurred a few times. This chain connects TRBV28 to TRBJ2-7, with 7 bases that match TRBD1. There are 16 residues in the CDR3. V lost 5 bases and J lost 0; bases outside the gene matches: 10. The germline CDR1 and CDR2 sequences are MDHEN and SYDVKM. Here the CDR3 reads CASSPLTGFRSYEQYF. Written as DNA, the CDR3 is TGTGCCAGCAGTCCCTTGACAGGGTTCCGCTCCTACGAGCAGTACTTC.

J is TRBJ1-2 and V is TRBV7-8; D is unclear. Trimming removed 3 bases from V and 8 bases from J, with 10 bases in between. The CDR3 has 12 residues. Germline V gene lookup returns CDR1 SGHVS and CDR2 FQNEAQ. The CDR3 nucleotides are TGTGCCAGCAGCTTCAAACCCCCGGGCTACACCTTC. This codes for CASSFKPPGYTF.

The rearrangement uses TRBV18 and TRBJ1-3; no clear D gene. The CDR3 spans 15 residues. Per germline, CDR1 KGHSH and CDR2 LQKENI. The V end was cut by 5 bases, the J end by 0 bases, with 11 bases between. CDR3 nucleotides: TGTGCCAGCTCAGAGTGGGGAGGCTCTGGAAACACCATATATTTT. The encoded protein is CASSEWGGSGNTIYF.

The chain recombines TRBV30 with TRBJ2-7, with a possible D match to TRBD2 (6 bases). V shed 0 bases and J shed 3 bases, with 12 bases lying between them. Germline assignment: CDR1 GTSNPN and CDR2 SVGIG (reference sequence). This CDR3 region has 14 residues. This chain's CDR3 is CAWSVGGAVYEQYF. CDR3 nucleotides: TGTGCCTGGAGTGTAGGCGGGGCCGTCTACGAGCAGTACTTC.

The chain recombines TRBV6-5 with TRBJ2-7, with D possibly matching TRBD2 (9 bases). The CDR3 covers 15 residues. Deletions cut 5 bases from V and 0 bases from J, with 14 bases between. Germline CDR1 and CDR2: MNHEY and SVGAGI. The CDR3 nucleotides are TGTGCCAGCAGTGCTAGCGGGACAGGCTCCTACGAGCAGTACTTC. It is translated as CASSASGTGSYEQYF.

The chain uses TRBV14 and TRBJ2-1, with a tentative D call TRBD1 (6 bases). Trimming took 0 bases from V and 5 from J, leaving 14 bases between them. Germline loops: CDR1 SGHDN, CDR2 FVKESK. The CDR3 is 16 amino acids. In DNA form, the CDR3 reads TGTGCCAGCAGCCAAGATCCGGGACACAATAACAATGAGCAGTTCTTC. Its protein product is CASSQDPGHNNNEQFF.

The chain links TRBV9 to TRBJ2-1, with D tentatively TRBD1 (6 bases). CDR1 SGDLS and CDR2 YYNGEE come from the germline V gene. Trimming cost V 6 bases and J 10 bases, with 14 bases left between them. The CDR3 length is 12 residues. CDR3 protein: CASTKDSGEQFF. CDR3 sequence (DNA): TGTGCCAGCACCAAGGACAGTGGCGAGCAGTTCTTC.

DNA of the CDR3: TGTGCCAGCAGTGAAGCGAAGACCGGAGGCACTGAAGCTTTCTTT. Its translation is CASSEAKTGGTEAFF. This chain connects TRBV2 to TRBJ1-1; D unclear. The germline V gene encodes CDR1 SNHLY and CDR2 FYNNEI. This CDR3 is built from 15 residues. Trimming stripped 0 bases from V and 4 bases from J, with 12 bases between.

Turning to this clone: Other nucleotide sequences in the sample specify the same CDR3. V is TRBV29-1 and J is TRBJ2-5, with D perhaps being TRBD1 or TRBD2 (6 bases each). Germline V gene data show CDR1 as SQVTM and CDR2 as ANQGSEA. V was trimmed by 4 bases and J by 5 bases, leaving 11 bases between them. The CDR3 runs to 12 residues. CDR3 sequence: CSVGGAGETQYF. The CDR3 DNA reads TGCAGCGTTGGGGGGGCGGGGGAGACCCAGTACTTC.

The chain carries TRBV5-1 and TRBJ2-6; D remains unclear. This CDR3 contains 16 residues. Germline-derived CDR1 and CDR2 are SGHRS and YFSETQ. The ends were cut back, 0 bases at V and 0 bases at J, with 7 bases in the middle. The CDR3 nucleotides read TGCGCCAGCAGCTTGGTATGGCGCTCTGGGGCCAACGTCCTGACTTTC. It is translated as CASSLVWRSGANVLTF.

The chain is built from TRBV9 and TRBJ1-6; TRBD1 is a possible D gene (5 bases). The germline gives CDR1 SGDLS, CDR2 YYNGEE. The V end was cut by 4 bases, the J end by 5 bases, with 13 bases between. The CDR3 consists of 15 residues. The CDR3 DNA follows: TGTGCCAGCAGCAAACGGGTAGGGGATAATTCACCCCTCCACTTT. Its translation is CASSKRVGDNSPLHF. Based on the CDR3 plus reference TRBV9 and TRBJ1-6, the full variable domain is DSGVTQTPKHLITATGQRVTLRCSPRSGDLSVYWYQQSLDQGLQFLIQYYNGEERAKGNILERFSAQQFPDLHSELNLSSLELGDSALYFCASSKRVGDNSPLHFGNGTRLTVT.

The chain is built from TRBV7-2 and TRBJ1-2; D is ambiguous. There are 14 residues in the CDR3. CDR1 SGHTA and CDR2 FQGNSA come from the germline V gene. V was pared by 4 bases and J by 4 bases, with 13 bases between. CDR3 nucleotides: TGTGCCAGCAGCTACGACCCGGCGGGCTATGGCTACACCTTC. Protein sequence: CASSYDPAGYGYTF.

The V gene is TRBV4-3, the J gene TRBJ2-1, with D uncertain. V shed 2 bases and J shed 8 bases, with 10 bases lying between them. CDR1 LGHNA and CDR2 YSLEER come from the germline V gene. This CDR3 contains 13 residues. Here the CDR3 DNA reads TGCGCCAGCAGCCAACGGATTGGGGATGAGCAGTTCTTC. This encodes CASSQRIGDEQFF.

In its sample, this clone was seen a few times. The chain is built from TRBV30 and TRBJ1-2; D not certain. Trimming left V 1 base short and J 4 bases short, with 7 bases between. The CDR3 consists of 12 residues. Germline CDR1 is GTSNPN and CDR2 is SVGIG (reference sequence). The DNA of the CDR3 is TGTGCCTGGAGTGGGGGAGTCTATGGCTACACCTTC. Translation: CAWSGGVYGYTF.

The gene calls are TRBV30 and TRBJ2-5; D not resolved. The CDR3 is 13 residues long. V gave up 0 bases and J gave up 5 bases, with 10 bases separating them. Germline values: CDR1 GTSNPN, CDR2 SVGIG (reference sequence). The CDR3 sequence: CAWSVRLYETQYF. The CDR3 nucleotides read TGTGCCTGGAGTGTACGGTTATATGAGACCCAGTACTTC.